These 9 T cell receptor beta chains share one sample of origin, sequenced in a study of early stage breast cancer tumors. Libraries were prepared by immunoSEQ multiplex PCR; TCRdb keeps only in-frame clonotypes and omits some of them. Among about 19,000 clones listed, about 83% were seen once. The sequencing sample was made of blood. Source of these receptors: a person aged 65-85 years with breast cancer.

This clone has more than one count but fewer than ten. One end of the junction varies from germline; a read error may be responsible. This sequence joins TRBV6-1 and TRBJ1-1, with D perhaps matching TRBD1 (5 bases). CDR3 size: 13 residues. Germline-derived CDR1 and CDR2 are MNHNS and SASEGT. The CDR3 loop is CASLGQMNIEAFF. CDR3 bases: TGTGCCAGCCTGGGGCAAATGAACATTGAAGCTTTCTTT.

The chain's CDR3 is CASSRGDWGVNQPQHF. The CDR3 DNA follows: TGTGCCAGTAGTCGGGGGGACTGGGGTGTGAATCAGCCCCAGCATTTT. This rearrangement joins TRBV19 to TRBJ1-5, with D possibly TRBD1 on 5 matching bases. CDR1 and CDR2 (germline): LNHDA, SQIVND (reference sequence). The CDR3 runs to 16 residues. The V end was cut by 5 bases, the J end by 4 bases, with 18 bases between.

This clone has more than one count but fewer than ten. J is TRBJ1-5 and V is TRBV2; TRBD1 matches at 7 bases. The trim removed 6 bases at V and 5 bases at J, leaving 7 bases unmatched. The CDR3 is 14 residues long. The germline V gene has CDR1 SNHLY and CDR2 FYNNEI. The CDR3 nucleotides read TGTGCCAGCAGCAGACAGGGTCTGCATCAGCCCCAGCATTTT. Translating gives CASSRQGLHQPQHF.

The chain links TRBV6-5 to TRBJ2-7, with TRBD1 matching 11 bases. Germline CDR1 and CDR2: MNHEY and SVGAGI. The junction had 12 bases not matched to a gene; V was cut back by 8 bases and J by 6 bases. The CDR3 totals 15 residues. In DNA form, the CDR3 reads TGTGCCAGCTCGAAGCCCGGGACAGGGGGGGGCGAGCAGTACTTC. Encoded protein: CASSKPGTGGGEQYF.

The rearrangement links TRBV6-4 to TRBJ2-2; no firm D call. The germline gives CDR1 MRHNA, CDR2 SNTAGT. The CDR3 spans 14 residues. Between the trimmed V and J ends, which lost 2 bases and 6 bases, there was a span of 10 bases. The DNA for the CDR3 is TGTGCCAGCAGTGACCTATATGGTTCCGGGGAGCTGTTTTTT. Its protein product is CASSDLYGSGELFF.

This clone appeared a few times. The chain links TRBV19 to TRBJ2-7, with 8 bases lining up with TRBD1. Trimming cost V 4 bases and J 2 bases; bases outside gene matches: 1. The CDR3 is 13 residues long. Per the germline V gene, CDR1 is LNHDA and CDR2 is SQIVND (reference sequence). The CDR3 bases are TGTGCCAGTAGTAGACAGGGGCCCTACGAGCAGTACTTC. It encodes CASSRQGPYEQYF.

This clone has only one observation. This chain connects TRBV2 to TRBJ2-7; D is unclear. CDR1 is SNHLY, CDR2 FYNNEI, per germline. The CDR3 consists of 11 residues. Between the trimmed V and J ends, which lost 6 bases and 6 bases, there was a span of 9 bases. The CDR3 spells CASRQAGEQYF. The CDR3 bases are TGTGCCAGCAGGCAGGCTGGCGAGCAGTACTTC.

This clone has only a few counts. The chain links TRBV5-1 to TRBJ1-6; weak D call: TRBD1 (6 bases). The V gene's germline CDR1 is SGHRS and CDR2 YFSETQ. The CDR3 sequence is 15 residues long. V lost 0 bases to trimming and J lost 5 bases, with 9 bases between them. The CDR3 DNA follows: TGCGCCAGCAGCTTGGGGGGGCACGATAATTCACCCCTCCACTTT. Protein sequence: CASSLGGHDNSPLHF.

The chain combines TRBV19 with TRBJ1-5; TRBD1 might be the D (5 bases). With 1 base removed from V and 3 bases from J, the gap between germline ends came to 10 bases. Looked up from germline, CDR1 is LNHDA and CDR2 is SQIVND (reference sequence). The CDR3 consists of 15 residues. The CDR3 nucleotides are TGTGCCAGTAGTATAGGACAGTTCAACAATCAGCCCCAGCATTTT. The encoded protein is CASSIGQFNNQPQHF.